The present T cell receptor beta chain was sequenced within a study of response to subunit inactivated influenza vaccine. TCRdb processed the RT-PCR reads anew with MiXCR; each CDR3 protein has one entry. The sample holds 860,000 or so distinct CDR3 sequences, 20% to 25% seen once. The germline V gene has CDR1 SEHNR and CDR2 FQNEAQ (reference sequence). Deletions cut 4 bases from V and 6 bases from J, with 22 bases between. CDR3 length: 16 amino acids. This TCR came from a man aged 45-60 years who received an inactivated influenza vaccine. This rearrangement joins TRBV7-9 to TRBJ2-7, with D perhaps matching TRBD1 (8 bases). This specimen was PBMCs from blood, taken 4 to 6 days after vaccination. DNA for the CDR3: TGTGCCAGCAGCTCGCCACTAAGACAGGGGAGGGTCGAGCAGTACTTC. Residues: CASSSPLRQGRVEQYF. Variable domain in full (rest from reference TRBV7-9 and TRBJ2-7): DTGVSQNPRHKITKRGQNVTFRCDPISEHNRLYWYRQTLGQGPEFLTYFQNEAQLEKSRLLSDRFSAERPKGSFSTLEIQRTEQGDSAMYLCASSSPLRQGRVEQYFGPGTRLTVT.